What follows describes a single T cell receptor (beta chain). This sample stems from a study of control samples from healthy donors and cancer patients. The protocol was immunoSEQ multiplex PCR, while the TCRdb copy is restricted to in-frame clones and leaves out a portion. The data hold under 100,000 clones, with 88% observed a single time. This CDR3 has 14 residues. Between the trimmed V and J ends, which lost 6 bases and 4 bases, there was a span of 16 bases. Per the germline V gene, CDR1 is MNHEY and CDR2 is SVGAGI. J is TRBJ2-7 and V is TRBV6-5, with D perhaps matching TRBD1 (6 bases). This receptor was taken from a woman aged 70-85 years in good health. The sequencing input was blood. The CDR3, as DNA: TGTGCCAGCAGCCCATCCACAGGGTTGTACGAGCAGTACTTC. This codes for CASSPSTGLYEQYF.